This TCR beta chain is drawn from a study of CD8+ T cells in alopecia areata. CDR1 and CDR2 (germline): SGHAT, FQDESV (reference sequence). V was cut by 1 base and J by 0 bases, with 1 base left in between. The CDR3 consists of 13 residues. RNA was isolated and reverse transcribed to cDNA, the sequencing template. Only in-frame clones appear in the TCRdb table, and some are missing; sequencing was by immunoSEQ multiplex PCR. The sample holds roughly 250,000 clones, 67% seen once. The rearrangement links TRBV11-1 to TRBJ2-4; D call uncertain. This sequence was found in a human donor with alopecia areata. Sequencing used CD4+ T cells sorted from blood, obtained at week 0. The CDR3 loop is CASSLEAKNIQYF. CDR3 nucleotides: TGTGCCAGCAGCTTAGAAGCCAAAAACATTCAGTACTTC. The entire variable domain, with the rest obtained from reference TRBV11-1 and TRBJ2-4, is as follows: EAEVAQSPRYKITEKSQAVAFWCDPISGHATLYWYRQILGQGPELLVQFQDESVVDDSQLPKDRFSAERLKGVDSTLKIQPAELGDSAMYLCASSLEAKNIQYFGAGTRLSVL.